This TCR beta chain was observed in a study of blood T cell repertoires in COVID-19. In the study overall: T cells, B-cell-depleted T cells, or PBMCs supplied cDNA or gDNA.

Clones were read by immunoSEQ multiplex PCR, and TCRdb kept only the in-frame ones, dropping some. The sample has over 30,000 clones; just under 80% are singletons. J gave up 1 base and V 2 bases, and 4 bases lay outside the gene matches. The CDR3 runs 15 residues. CDR1 and CDR2 (germline): LGHNA, YSLEER. The rearrangement uses TRBV4-3 and TRBJ2-7, with TRBD1 matching over 8 bases. The clonotype was recovered from a man of 80 years or more with active or convalescent COVID-19. The specimen was peripheral blood. CDR3 residues: CASSQTDRESYEQYF. CDR3 in DNA: TGCGCCAGCAGCCAAACGGACAGGGAATCCTACGAGCAGTACTTC.